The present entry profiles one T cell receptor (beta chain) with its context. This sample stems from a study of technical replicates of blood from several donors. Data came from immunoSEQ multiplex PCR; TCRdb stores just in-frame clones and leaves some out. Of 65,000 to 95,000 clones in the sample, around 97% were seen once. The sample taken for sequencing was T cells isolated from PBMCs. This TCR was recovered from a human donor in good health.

Here the CDR3 DNA reads TGTGCCAGCAGCTTAGAGCGGGGGTATCGGCCCCAGCATTTT. Amino acids: CASSLERGYRPQHF. The chain couples TRBV7-2 to TRBJ1-5, with a possible D match to TRBD1 (5 bases). Per the germline V gene, CDR1 is SGHTA and CDR2 is FQGNSA. The V end was cut by 1 base, the J end by 9 bases, with 13 bases between. The CDR3 has 14 amino acids.